This T cell receptor beta chain originates from a study of blood T cell repertoires in COVID-19. About the research overall: The study drew acute and convalescent COVID-19 samples from the United States, Italy and Spain.

Those enrolled, adults aged roughly 18 to 100 years, came from 25 or so US areas. Clinical histories supplied by participants themselves formed the basis of cohort assignment. For recovered donors of Cohort 3, there were two negative PCRs, clearance, or symptom resolution. V gave up 2 bases and J gave up 12 bases, with 8 bases separating them. CDR3 length: 11 amino acids. Repertoires were generated with immunoSEQ multiplex PCR, while TCRdb's copy carries only in-frame clones and drops some. The sample carries 150,000 to 200,000 clones, 80% to 90% recorded once. V usage is TRBV12-3 or TRBV12-4 and J usage is TRBJ2-4; tentatively, D is TRBD1 (6 bases). The receptor comes from a woman in her fifties or sixties who had recovered from COVID-19. The specimen was PBMCs or T cells enriched from blood (not recorded which). The CDR3 loop reads CASSLRGNQYF. CDR3 sequence (DNA): TGTGCCAGCAGTTTAAGGGGGAATCAGTACTTC.